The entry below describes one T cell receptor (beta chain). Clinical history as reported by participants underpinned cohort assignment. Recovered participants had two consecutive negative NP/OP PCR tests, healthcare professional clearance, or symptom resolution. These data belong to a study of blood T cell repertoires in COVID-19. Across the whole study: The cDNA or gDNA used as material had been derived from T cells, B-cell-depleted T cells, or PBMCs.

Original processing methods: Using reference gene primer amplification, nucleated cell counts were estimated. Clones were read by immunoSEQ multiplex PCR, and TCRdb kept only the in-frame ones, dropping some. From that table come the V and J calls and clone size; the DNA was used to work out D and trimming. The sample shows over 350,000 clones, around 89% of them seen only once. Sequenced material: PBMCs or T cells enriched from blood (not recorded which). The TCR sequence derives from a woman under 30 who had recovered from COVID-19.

CDR3 bases: TGTGCCAGCAGTTTATTGAGTAGGACAGGTTACGAGCAGTACTTC. As protein: CASSLLSRTGYEQYF. This chain joins TRBV28 and TRBJ2-7; TRBD1 matches 7 bases. The V segment lost 1 base and the J segment 4 bases; nucleotides outside the gene matches: 7. Germline V lookup: CDR1 MDHEN, CDR2 SYDVKM. This CDR3 has 15 residues.